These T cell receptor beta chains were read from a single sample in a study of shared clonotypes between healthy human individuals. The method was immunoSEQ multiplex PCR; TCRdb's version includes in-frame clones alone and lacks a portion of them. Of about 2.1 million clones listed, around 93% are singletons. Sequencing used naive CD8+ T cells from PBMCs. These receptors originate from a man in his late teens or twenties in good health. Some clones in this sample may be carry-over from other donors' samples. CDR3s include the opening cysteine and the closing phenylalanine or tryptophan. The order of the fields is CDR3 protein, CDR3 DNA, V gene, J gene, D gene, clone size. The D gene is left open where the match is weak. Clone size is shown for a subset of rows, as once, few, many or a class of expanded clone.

cdr3_aa: CASSLGTGTVQEQYF
cdr3_nt: TGTGCCAGCAGCCTGGGGACAGGGACCGTGCAAGAGCAGTACTTC
v_call: TRBV6-5
j_call: TRBJ2-7
d_call: TRBD1
clone_size: .

cdr3_aa: CASSLDRANYNEQFF
cdr3_nt: TGTGCCAGCAGCTTGGACAGGGCGAACTACAATGAGCAGTTCTTC
v_call: TRBV5-8
j_call: TRBJ2-1
d_call: .
clone_size: .

cdr3_aa: CASSMSRGNTIYF
cdr3_nt: TGTGCCAGTAGTATGTCTCGGGGAAACACCATATATTTT
v_call: TRBV19
j_call: TRBJ1-3
d_call: .
clone_size: .

cdr3_aa: CASSWGYEQYF
cdr3_nt: TGTGCCAGCAGTTGGGGGTACGAGCAGTACTTC
v_call: TRBV28
j_call: TRBJ2-7
d_call: .
clone_size: .

cdr3_aa: CATGGQGRIETQYF
cdr3_nt: TGCGCCACGGGGGGACAGGGCCGAATAGAGACCCAGTACTTC
v_call: TRBV10-2
j_call: TRBJ2-5
d_call: TRBD1
clone_size: .

cdr3_aa: CASSLLTGPDNEQFF
cdr3_nt: TGTGCCAGCAGTTTATTAACTGGGCCCGACAATGAGCAGTTCTTC
v_call: TRBV27
j_call: TRBJ2-1
d_call: .
clone_size: .

cdr3_aa: CASSSSEYNYGYTF
cdr3_nt: TGCGCCAGCAGCTCCAGCGAGTATAACTATGGCTACACCTTC
v_call: TRBV5-1
j_call: TRBJ1-2
d_call: .
clone_size: .

cdr3_aa: CASSIGQGAIQPQHF
cdr3_nt: TGTGCCAGTAGTATAGGGCAGGGGGCTATTCAGCCCCAGCATTTT
v_call: TRBV19
j_call: TRBJ1-5
d_call: TRBD1
clone_size: few

cdr3_aa: CASSSDGTAYEQYF
cdr3_nt: TGTGCCAGCAGTAGCGACGGGACAGCCTACGAGCAGTACTTC
v_call: TRBV28
j_call: TRBJ2-7
d_call: TRBD1
clone_size: .

cdr3_aa: CASSSDRGNGELFF
cdr3_nt: TGTGCCAGCAGTTCGGACAGGGGCAACGGGGAGCTGTTTTTT
v_call: TRBV13
j_call: TRBJ2-2
d_call: TRBD1
clone_size: .

cdr3_aa: CASSWGGAGTDTQYF
cdr3_nt: TGTGCCAGCAGTTGGGGGGGGGCGGGCACAGATACGCAGTATTTT
v_call: TRBV27
j_call: TRBJ2-3
d_call: .
clone_size: .

cdr3_aa: CSMAGAGDEQYF
cdr3_nt: TGCAGCATGGCGGGAGCGGGTGACGAGCAGTACTTC
v_call: TRBV29-1
j_call: TRBJ2-7
d_call: TRBD2
clone_size: once

cdr3_aa: CASSLLVSPDTQYF
cdr3_nt: TGTGCCAGCAGTTTATTGGTTTCGCCAGATACGCAGTATTTT
v_call: TRBV28
j_call: TRBJ2-3
d_call: .
clone_size: .

cdr3_aa: CASSARPGTEAFF
cdr3_nt: TGTGCCAGCAGCGCCCGTCCAGGCACTGAAGCTTTCTTT
v_call: TRBV9
j_call: TRBJ1-1
d_call: .
clone_size: .

cdr3_aa: CASSRGTSGSSRTGELFF
cdr3_nt: TGTGCCAGCAGTCGCGGGACTAGCGGGAGTAGCCGGACCGGGGAGCTGTTTTTT
v_call: TRBV27
j_call: TRBJ2-2
d_call: TRBD2
clone_size: .

cdr3_aa: CASSLPSDRRFRAFF
cdr3_nt: TGTGCCAGCAGCCTCCCCTCGGACAGGCGATTTCGGGCTTTCTTT
v_call: TRBV28
j_call: TRBJ1-1
d_call: TRBD1
clone_size: .

cdr3_aa: CASSERQGNTEAFF
cdr3_nt: TGTGCCAGCAGTGAACGCCAGGGGAACACTGAAGCTTTCTTT
v_call: TRBV6-4
j_call: TRBJ1-1
d_call: .
clone_size: .

cdr3_aa: CASSPQLGGIRSYEQYF
cdr3_nt: TGTGCCAGCAGCCCCCAGTTAGGAGGAATCCGCTCCTACGAGCAGTACTTC
v_call: TRBV5-8
j_call: TRBJ2-7
d_call: .
clone_size: .

cdr3_aa: CASSPRTGDGTEAFF
cdr3_nt: TGCGCCAGCAGCCCCCGGACAGGGGACGGCACTGAAGCTTTCTTT
v_call: TRBV5-1
j_call: TRBJ1-1
d_call: TRBD1
clone_size: .

cdr3_aa: CASSGLAGGTGELFF
cdr3_nt: TGTGCCAGCAGTGGTCTAGCGGGAGGTACCGGGGAGCTGTTTTTT
v_call: TRBV27
j_call: TRBJ2-2
d_call: TRBD2
clone_size: .

cdr3_aa: CASSPGLAGETQYF
cdr3_nt: TGCGCCAGCAGCCCTGGACTAGCGGGAGAGACCCAGTACTTC
v_call: TRBV4-3
j_call: TRBJ2-5
d_call: TRBD2
clone_size: .

cdr3_aa: CASSLDRMTESGNEQFF
cdr3_nt: TGTGCCAGCAGCTTAGATCGGATGACAGAATCCGGCAATGAGCAGTTCTTC
v_call: TRBV11-2
j_call: TRBJ2-1
d_call: .
clone_size: .

cdr3_aa: CASRPSVNYGYTF
cdr3_nt: TGTGCCAGCAGACCGTCGGTGAACTATGGCTACACCTTC
v_call: TRBV6-5
j_call: TRBJ1-2
d_call: .
clone_size: .

cdr3_aa: CASSLFPGETQETQYF
cdr3_nt: TGTGCCAGCAGTTTATTTCCAGGGGAAACCCAAGAGACCCAGTACTTC
v_call: TRBV27
j_call: TRBJ2-5
d_call: .
clone_size: once

cdr3_aa: CASREFQLGGDEKLFF
cdr3_nt: TGTGCCAGCAGAGAGTTTCAATTAGGGGGGGATGAAAAACTGTTTTTT
v_call: TRBV28
j_call: TRBJ1-4
d_call: .
clone_size: .

cdr3_aa: CSVVPSGTYEQYF
cdr3_nt: TGCAGCGTTGTACCCTCAGGGACCTACGAGCAGTACTTC
v_call: TRBV29-1
j_call: TRBJ2-7
d_call: .
clone_size: once

cdr3_aa: CASRKQDGTEAFF
cdr3_nt: TGTGCCAGCAGGAAGCAGGATGGCACTGAAGCTTTCTTT
v_call: TRBV27
j_call: TRBJ1-1
d_call: .
clone_size: .

cdr3_aa: CASSLRLRQGTDTQYF
cdr3_nt: TGTGCCAGCAGCTTAAGATTAAGGCAGGGCACAGATACGCAGTATTTT
v_call: TRBV7-3
j_call: TRBJ2-3
d_call: .
clone_size: .

cdr3_aa: CATRKGGDTEAFF
cdr3_nt: TGTGCCACCCGAAAAGGGGGCGACACTGAAGCTTTCTTT
v_call: TRBV28
j_call: TRBJ1-1
d_call: TRBD1
clone_size: few

cdr3_aa: CASSPAQGVIYTDTQYF
cdr3_nt: TGCGCCAGCAGCCCCGCACAGGGGGTGATCTACACAGATACGCAGTATTTT
v_call: TRBV4-3
j_call: TRBJ2-3
d_call: TRBD1
clone_size: .

cdr3_aa: CASSFPTLNTEAFF
cdr3_nt: TGTGCCAGCAGCTTCCCCACGTTGAACACTGAAGCTTTCTTT
v_call: TRBV7-2
j_call: TRBJ1-1
d_call: .
clone_size: .

cdr3_aa: CASSLPGQQYEQYF
cdr3_nt: TGTGCCAGCAGCTTACCGGGACAACAGTACGAGCAGTACTTC
v_call: TRBV5-6
j_call: TRBJ2-7
d_call: .
clone_size: .

cdr3_aa: CASSIASLRGHLYGYTF
cdr3_nt: TGTGCCAGTAGTATAGCATCCCTGAGGGGGCATCTCTATGGCTACACCTTC
v_call: TRBV19
j_call: TRBJ1-2
d_call: TRBD1
clone_size: .

cdr3_aa: CASSVGIRTATRVGGEQFF
cdr3_nt: TGTGCCAGCAGCGTAGGAATTAGGACAGCCACCCGGGTTGGTGGTGAGCAGTTCTTC
v_call: TRBV9
j_call: TRBJ2-1
d_call: .
clone_size: .

cdr3_aa: CASSPGQVYTGELFF
cdr3_nt: TGTGCCAGTAGTCCGGGACAGGTGTACACCGGGGAGCTGTTTTTT
v_call: TRBV19
j_call: TRBJ2-2
d_call: TRBD1
clone_size: once

cdr3_aa: CASQGPPAYEQFF
cdr3_nt: TGTGCCAGCCAGGGGCCGCCGGCCTATGAGCAGTTCTTC
v_call: TRBV6-5
j_call: TRBJ2-1
d_call: .
clone_size: .

cdr3_aa: CASSFSGLQETQYF
cdr3_nt: TGTGCCAGCAGCTTCTCGGGCCTCCAAGAGACCCAGTACTTC
v_call: TRBV7-9
j_call: TRBJ2-5
d_call: .
clone_size: .

cdr3_aa: CASSTGGGNTEAFF
cdr3_nt: TGTGCCAGCAGTACAGGGGGAGGGAACACTGAAGCTTTCTTT
v_call: TRBV27
j_call: TRBJ1-1
d_call: TRBD1
clone_size: .

cdr3_aa: CASSWAGELFF
cdr3_nt: TGTGCCAGCAGCTGGGCTGGGGAGCTGTTTTTT
v_call: TRBV11-2
j_call: TRBJ2-2
d_call: .
clone_size: few

cdr3_aa: CASSEGRVGEKLFF
cdr3_nt: TGTGCCAGCAGTGAAGGCAGGGTCGGGGAAAAACTGTTTTTT
v_call: TRBV2
j_call: TRBJ1-4
d_call: .
clone_size: .

cdr3_aa: CASRRRDRDNQPQHF
cdr3_nt: TGTGCCAGCAGAAGACGGGACAGGGACAATCAGCCCCAGCATTTT
v_call: TRBV6-1
j_call: TRBJ1-5
d_call: TRBD1
clone_size: .

cdr3_aa: CASRIRGQTNQPQHF
cdr3_nt: TGTGCCAGCAGAATCAGGGGGCAGACCAATCAGCCCCAGCATTTT
v_call: TRBV28
j_call: TRBJ1-5
d_call: TRBD1
clone_size: .

cdr3_aa: CASSLSGRTTNEKLFF
cdr3_nt: TGTGCCAGCAGCTTGAGTGGGAGGACAACTAATGAAAAACTGTTTTTT
v_call: TRBV5-5
j_call: TRBJ1-4
d_call: .
clone_size: .

cdr3_aa: CASSLAGGPENEQYF
cdr3_nt: TGTGCCAGCAGTTTAGCGGGAGGGCCGGAAAACGAGCAGTACTTC
v_call: TRBV27
j_call: TRBJ2-7
d_call: TRBD2
clone_size: once

cdr3_aa: CASSGRVLRKAGELFF
cdr3_nt: TGTGCCAGCTCCGGCAGGGTTCTCAGGAAGGCCGGGGAGCTGTTTTTT
v_call: TRBV25-1
j_call: TRBJ2-2
d_call: .
clone_size: once

cdr3_aa: CASAFRSSEAFF
cdr3_nt: TGTGCTAGTGCCTTCCGAAGCTCTGAAGCTTTCTTT
v_call: TRBV12-5
j_call: TRBJ1-1
d_call: .
clone_size: .

cdr3_aa: CASSLGYSNQPQHF
cdr3_nt: TGTGCCAGTAGTCTAGGGTACAGCAATCAGCCCCAGCATTTT
v_call: TRBV19
j_call: TRBJ1-5
d_call: .
clone_size: few

cdr3_aa: CAISETGDQPQHF
cdr3_nt: TGTGCCATCAGTGAGACAGGGGATCAGCCCCAGCATTTT
v_call: TRBV10-3
j_call: TRBJ1-5
d_call: TRBD1
clone_size: .